This T cell receptor beta chain was obtained from a study of CD8 T cells in Susac syndrome. The study used treatment-naive patients who had stable or active relapsing-remitting disease as multiple sclerosis controls. TEMRA cells were enriched by FACS, while CD8+ and CD4+ T cells were obtained through a negative isolation that was performed magnetically. The germline V and J ends were trimmed by 3 bases and 0 bases, with 13 bases remaining between them. The CDR3 totals 16 residues. Per the germline V gene, CDR1 is SGHRS and CDR2 is YFSETQ. An input of roughly 0.5 to 1 ug of RNA was subjected to reverse transcription using random hexamers. Amplification of TCR beta CDR3 by immunoSEQ multiplex PCR spanned 54 Vbeta and 13 Jbeta. Each CDR3 protein is one row after TCRdb ran MiXCR on the immunoSEQ multiplex PCR reads. Seen here are about 300,000 distinct CDR3 sequences, about 89% observed once, and the top ten hold approximately 0.18%.

This TCR was sampled from a human donor with multiple sclerosis. V usage is TRBV5-1 and J usage is TRBJ2-4; no definite D call. Sequenced sample: CD8+ T cells from PBMCs. The CDR3 here is CASSSSDHLAKNIQYF. The CDR3 nucleotides are TGCGCCAGCAGCTCTTCAGACCACCTAGCCAAAAACATTCAGTACTTC.